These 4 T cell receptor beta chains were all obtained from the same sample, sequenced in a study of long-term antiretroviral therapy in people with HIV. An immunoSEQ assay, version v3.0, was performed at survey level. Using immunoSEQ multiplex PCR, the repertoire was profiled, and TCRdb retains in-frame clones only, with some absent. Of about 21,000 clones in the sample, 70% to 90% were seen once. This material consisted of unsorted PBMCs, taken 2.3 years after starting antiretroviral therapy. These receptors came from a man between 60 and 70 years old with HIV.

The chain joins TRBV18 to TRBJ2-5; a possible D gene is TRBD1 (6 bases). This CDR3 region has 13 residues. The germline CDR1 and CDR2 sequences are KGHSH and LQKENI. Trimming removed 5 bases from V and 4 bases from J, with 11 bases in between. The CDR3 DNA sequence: TGTGCCAGCTCAACAGGGACCAGAGAGACCCAGTACTTC. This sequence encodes CASSTGTRETQYF.

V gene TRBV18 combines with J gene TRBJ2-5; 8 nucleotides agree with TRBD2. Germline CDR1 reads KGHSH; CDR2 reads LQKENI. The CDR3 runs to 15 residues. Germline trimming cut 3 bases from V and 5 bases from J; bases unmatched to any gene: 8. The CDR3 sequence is CASSPGTSGLETQYF. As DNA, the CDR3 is TGTGCCAGCTCACCGGGGACTAGTGGTTTGGAGACCCAGTACTTC.

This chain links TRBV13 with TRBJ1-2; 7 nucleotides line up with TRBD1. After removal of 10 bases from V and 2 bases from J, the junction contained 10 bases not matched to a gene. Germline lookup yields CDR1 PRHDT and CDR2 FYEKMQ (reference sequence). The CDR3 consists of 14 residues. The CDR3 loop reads CAIGSQGGNYGYTF. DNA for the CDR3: TGTGCCATTGGGTCCCAGGGGGGGAACTATGGCTACACCTTC.

The CDR3 DNA reads as TGCGCCAGCAGCTTTTGGGGCGGAAGGGAAGGCTACACCTTC. Its translation is CASSFWGGREGYTF. The V gene is TRBV5-1, the J gene TRBJ1-2; D perhaps matches TRBD1 (5 bases). Germline V gives CDR1 SGHRS, CDR2 YFSETQ. This CDR3 contains 14 residues. The V and J ends lost 2 bases and 8 bases respectively, with 16 bases between them. The full variable domain, its missing parts supplied by reference TRBV5-1 and TRBJ1-2, is KAGVTQTPRYLIKTRGQQVTLSCSPISGHRSVSWYQQTPGQGLQFLFEYFSETQRNKGNFPGRFSGRQFSNSRSEMNVSTLELGDSALYLCASSFWGGREGYTFGSGTRLTVV.